This T cell receptor beta chain is from a study of monozygotic twins with cystic fibrosis. Study-wide points: Monozygotic CF twin pairs shared significantly more nucleotide-identical clonotypes than unrelated CF individuals did. Low clonality (median roughly 0.01) suggested a mostly naive repertoire.

In the case of this clone: As yet, its antigen is unknown.

Repertoires were generated with immunoSEQ multiplex PCR, while TCRdb's copy carries only in-frame clones and drops some. The repertoire consists of 15,000 or so clones, with roughly nine tenths occurring once and the leading ten covering over 0.6%. This CDR3 region has 16 residues. The germline gives CDR1 SGHNT, CDR2 YENEEA. Trimming removed 8 bases at V and 6 bases at J, with 26 bases between. This receptor was taken from a boy aged 5-17 years with cystic fibrosis. The sequencing input was blood. The genes are TRBV11-3 and TRBJ2-7; D unresolved. Here the CDR3 reads CASHSRASPSHIEQYF. Here the CDR3 DNA reads TGTGCCAGCCATAGCCGGGCCTCTCCCTCCCATATCGAGCAGTACTTC.